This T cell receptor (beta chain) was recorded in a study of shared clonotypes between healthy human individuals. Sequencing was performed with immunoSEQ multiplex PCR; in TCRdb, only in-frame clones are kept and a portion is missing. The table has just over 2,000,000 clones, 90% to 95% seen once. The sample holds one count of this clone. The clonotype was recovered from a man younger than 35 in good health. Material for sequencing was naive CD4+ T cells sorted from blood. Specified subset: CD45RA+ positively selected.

The CDR3, as DNA: TGTGCCAGTTCGCTCTTGTGGGGTGATACGCAGTATTTT. Translating gives CASSLLWGDTQYF. This rearrangement joins TRBV19 to TRBJ2-3; no definite D call. CDR1 LNHDA and CDR2 SQIVND come from the germline V gene (reference sequence). V was shortened by 8 bases and J by 6 bases, with 15 bases between the two germline ends. CDR3 size: 13 residues.